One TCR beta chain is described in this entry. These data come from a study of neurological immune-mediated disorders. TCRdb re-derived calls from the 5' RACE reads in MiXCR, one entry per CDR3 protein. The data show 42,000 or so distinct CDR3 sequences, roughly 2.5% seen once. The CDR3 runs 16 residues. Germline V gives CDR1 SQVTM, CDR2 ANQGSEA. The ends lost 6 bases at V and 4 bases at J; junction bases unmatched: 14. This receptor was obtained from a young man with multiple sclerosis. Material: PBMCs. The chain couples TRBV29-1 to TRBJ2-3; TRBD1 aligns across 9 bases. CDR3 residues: CSVADRGRRLADTQYF. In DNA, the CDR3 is TGCAGCGTCGCGGACAGGGGCCGCCGGTTAGCAGATACGCAGTATTTT.